This T cell receptor beta chain was sequenced in a study of blood T cell repertoires in COVID-19. Study details: Italy, Spain and the United States were the sources of the convalescent and acute COVID-19 samples.

In germline, CDR1 is LNHDA, CDR2 SQIVND (reference sequence). The V gene end was trimmed by 7 bases and the J gene end by 4 bases; junction bases not matched to a gene: 7. This CDR3 is 14 amino acids long. Those who participated ranged in age from 18 to 89 years and resided in about 24 US areas. All recovered Cohort 3 donors got two negative PCRs, got clearance, or saw symptom resolution. This clone is a singleton in its sample. In the original workflow: Reference gene primer amplification in the assay estimated nucleated cell counts. Repertoires were generated with immunoSEQ multiplex PCR, while TCRdb's copy carries only in-frame clones and drops some. V and J calls plus clone size are reproduced from that table; the DNA served to infer D and trimming. The table lists more than 450,000 clones, roughly 87% of them singletons, with 0.65% to 0.9% in the top ten.

The sequencing sample was made of PBMCs or T cells enriched from blood (not recorded which). The chain combines TRBV19 with TRBJ1-2; TRBD1 matches at 9 bases. The sequence came from a woman in her late teens or twenties who had recovered from COVID-19. The CDR3 reads CASTQGQGTYGYTF. The CDR3 DNA is TGTGCCAGTACCCAGGGACAGGGAACCTATGGCTACACCTTC. The complete variable domain, with remaining parts taken from reference TRBV19 and TRBJ1-2, reads DGGITQSPKYLFRKEGQNVTLSCEQNLNHDAMYWYRQDPGQGLRLIYYSQIVNDFQKGDIAEGYSVSREKKESFPLTVTSAQKNPTAFYLCASTQGQGTYGYTFGSGTRLTVV.